This TCR beta chain was captured by sequencing in a study of CD4 T cells in relation to SARS-CoV-2 and coronaviruses. Study findings and constraints: Compared with monoreactive clones, crossreactive clones showed significantly weaker SARS-CoV-2 expansion.

A word on this clone: Antigen specificity is unknown.

The CDR3 sequence is 14 residues long. Trimming shortened V by 4 bases and J by 1 base, and 8 bases separated the two germline ends. CDR1 is LGHNA, CDR2 YSLEER, per germline. Survey-level TCR-beta sequencing used DNA from CEF-cultured naive and memory CD4+ T cells. Measured with immunoSEQ multiplex PCR; TCRdb has only the in-frame clones, and not every one. The table shows about 36,000 clones, with roughly 82% occurring only once. For roughly ten days, about 9.9 x 10^4 sorted CD4+ cells grew with T cell-depleted PBMCs and CEF. The sample taken for sequencing was memory CD4+ T cells from PBMCs, cultured in vitro. This receptor was obtained from an adult with COVID-19. The chain combines TRBV4-3 with TRBJ2-1; D may be TRBD2 (5 bases). Here the CDR3 reads CASSRERSYNEQFF. The CDR3 nucleotides read TGCGCCAGCAGCCGGGAGAGGTCCTACAATGAGCAGTTCTTC.